The source of this T cell receptor beta chain is a study of neurological immune-mediated disorders. Study-level background: The multiple sclerosis group of around 35 included roughly 31 relapsing-remitting and 3 secondary progressive patients. General study results and limits: Private repertoires in all groups were suggested by the finding that expanded clones across subjects shared no CDR3 amino acid sequences.

Losses at the gene ends were 5 bases for V and 8 bases for J; bases not matched to a gene: 12. This CDR3 spans 16 amino acids. The V gene's germline CDR1 is KGHDR and CDR2 SFDVKD. This clonotype was detected many times. Its specificity is unknown. The team produced cDNA through 5'RACE using 10-nucleotide random UMIs. One entry per CDR3 protein, called by TCRdb with MiXCR from the 5' RACE reads. The sample includes tens of thousands of distinct CDR3 sequences, 4.5% to 5.5% of them seen just once. The receptor was isolated from a woman between 50 and 59 years old with multiple sclerosis. Input material: PBMCs. This chain links TRBV24-1 with TRBJ2-1, with TRBD1 matching over 9 bases. CDR3 protein: CATSGTGTGHPDEQFF. For the CDR3, the DNA is TGTGCCACCAGTGGGACCGGGACAGGGCACCCCGATGAGCAGTTCTTC.